Listed below are T cell receptor beta chains from one sample, sequenced in a study of CD8 T cell repertoires and HIV-1 epitope variants. TCRdb's table, derived via immunoSEQ multiplex PCR, lists solely in-frame clones and lacks some. The profile shows about 95,000 clones, around 67% of them singletons. Sequencing used uncultured baseline CD8+ T cells from peripheral blood mononuclear cells (PBMCs). The source is a male donor with HIV. The conserved cysteine and the conserved F or W are not part of the CDR3 here. Fields, in order: clone size, V gene, J gene, CDR3 protein. Clone size is not always given. Where it is, it says once, few, many or a class for expanded clones.

abundance: .
v_gene: TRBV29-1
j_gene: TRBJ2-3
CDR3aa: SVVFSTDTQY

abundance: .
v_gene: TRBV27
j_gene: TRBJ2-6
CDR3aa: ASSLSTGAGANVLT

abundance: once
v_gene: TRBV2
j_gene: TRBJ2-7
CDR3aa: ASETGTYEQY

abundance: .
v_gene: TRBV28
j_gene: TRBJ1-5
CDR3aa: ASSLLINQPQH

abundance: .
v_gene: TRBV7-3
j_gene: TRBJ2-2
CDR3aa: ASGISGTTGELF

abundance: .
v_gene: TRBV2
j_gene: TRBJ2-5
CDR3aa: ASSVEEGETQY

abundance: .
v_gene: TRBV5-6
j_gene: TRBJ2-7
CDR3aa: ASSPHGGRSYEQY

abundance: .
v_gene: TRBV28
j_gene: TRBJ2-7
CDR3aa: ASSLGGMEGYTHYEQY

abundance: once
v_gene: TRBV6-1
j_gene: TRBJ1-1
CDR3aa: ASSDLGLMNTEAF

abundance: few
v_gene: TRBV6-1
j_gene: TRBJ2-7
CDR3aa: ATQTGPSYEQY

abundance: .
v_gene: TRBV18
j_gene: TRBJ1-1
CDR3aa: ASSPQQNTEAF

abundance: .
v_gene: TRBV19
j_gene: TRBJ1-5
CDR3aa: ASSIPDRYSNQPQH

abundance: .
v_gene: TRBV29-1
j_gene: TRBJ1-2
CDR3aa: SVELATYGYT

abundance: once
v_gene: TRBV6-1
j_gene: TRBJ2-7
CDR3aa: ASPDRPYEQY

abundance: .
v_gene: TRBV4-1
j_gene: TRBJ2-2
CDR3aa: ASSQDRQGAQVGELF

abundance: few
v_gene: TRBV10-1
j_gene: TRBJ2-7
CDR3aa: ASSESYRHEQY

abundance: .
v_gene: TRBV29-1
j_gene: TRBJ1-3
CDR3aa: SVESRANEGPGNTIY

abundance: .
v_gene: TRBV27
j_gene: TRBJ2-7
CDR3aa: ASLRAGTHEQY

abundance: .
v_gene: TRBV28
j_gene: TRBJ2-1
CDR3aa: ASSLSGTGSSYNEQF

abundance: .
v_gene: TRBV9
j_gene: TRBJ1-2
CDR3aa: ASSPTGQGFPNYYGYT

abundance: .
v_gene: TRBV5-1
j_gene: TRBJ2-3
CDR3aa: ASSWTSGPTDTQY

abundance: .
v_gene: TRBV30
j_gene: TRBJ2-1
CDR3aa: AWSVRGLAGGEQF

abundance: .
v_gene: TRBV5-4
j_gene: TRBJ1-2
CDR3aa: ASSLQGSNYGYT

abundance: .
v_gene: TRBV15
j_gene: TRBJ2-6
CDR3aa: ATEDPTGPSGANVLT

abundance: .
v_gene: TRBV19
j_gene: TRBJ2-1
CDR3aa: ASSISGGAGGHNEQF

abundance: .
v_gene: TRBV18
j_gene: TRBJ2-7
CDR3aa: ASSRDGHLSYEQY

abundance: .
v_gene: TRBV4-1
j_gene: TRBJ2-1
CDR3aa: ASSQENDRRNEQF

abundance: few
v_gene: TRBV19
j_gene: TRBJ2-5
CDR3aa: ASTRSSGVTETQY

abundance: .
v_gene: TRBV6-1
j_gene: TRBJ1-4
CDR3aa: ASSTPGEKLF

abundance: .
v_gene: TRBV7-9
j_gene: TRBJ2-3
CDR3aa: ASSPLMGRRATDTQY

abundance: .
v_gene: TRBV4-3
j_gene: TRBJ1-6
CDR3aa: ASSLRADRNSPLH